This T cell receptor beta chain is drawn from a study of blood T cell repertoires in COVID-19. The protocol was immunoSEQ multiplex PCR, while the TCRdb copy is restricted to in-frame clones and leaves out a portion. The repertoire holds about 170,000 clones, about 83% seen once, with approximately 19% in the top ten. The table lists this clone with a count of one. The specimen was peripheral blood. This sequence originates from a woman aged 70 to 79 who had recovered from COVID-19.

The CDR3 is CASSLRGGETEAFF. In DNA, the CDR3 is TGTGCCAGCAGCCTGAGGGGAGGGGAGACTGAAGCTTTCTTT. The chain joins TRBV6-5 to TRBJ1-1; TRBD1 is a possible D gene (5 bases). V was cut by 6 bases and J by 5 bases, with 16 bases left in between. This CDR3 has 14 amino acids. Germline loops: CDR1 MNHEY, CDR2 SVGAGI.